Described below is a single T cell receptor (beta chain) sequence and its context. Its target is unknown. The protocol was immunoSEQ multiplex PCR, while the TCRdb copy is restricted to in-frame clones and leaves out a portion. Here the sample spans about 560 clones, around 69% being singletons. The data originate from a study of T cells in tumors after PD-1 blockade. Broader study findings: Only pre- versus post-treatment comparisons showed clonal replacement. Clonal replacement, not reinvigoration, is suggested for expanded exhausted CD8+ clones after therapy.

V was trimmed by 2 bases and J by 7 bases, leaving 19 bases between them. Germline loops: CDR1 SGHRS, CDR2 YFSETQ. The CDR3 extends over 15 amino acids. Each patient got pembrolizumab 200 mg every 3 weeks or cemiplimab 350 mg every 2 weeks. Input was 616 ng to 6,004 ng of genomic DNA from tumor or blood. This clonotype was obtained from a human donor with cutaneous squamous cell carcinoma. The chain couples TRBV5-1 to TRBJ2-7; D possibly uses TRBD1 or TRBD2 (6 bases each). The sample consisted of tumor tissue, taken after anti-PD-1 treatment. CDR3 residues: CASSFAGTGAGEQYF. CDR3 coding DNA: TGCGCCAGCAGCTTCGCCGGGACGGGGGCTGGGGAGCAGTACTTC.